This T cell receptor (beta chain) was obtained from a study of regulatory T cells in long-lasting Graves disease. Study-level findings and limits: Among samples with persistent disease, TRBV28, TRBJ1-2 and TRBJ2-5 were favored. Study of thyroid tissue was not done, with only peripheral blood studied.

As concerns this clonotype: Its specificity is not known.

V was shortened by 5 bases and J by 6 bases, with 16 bases between the two germline ends. Germline V gene sequence: CDR1 MGHRA, CDR2 YSYEKL. The CDR3 runs 14 residues. Regarding time point: newly diagnosed GD, antithyroid drugs for less than 3 months. With RNA extracted from PBMCs as input, the TCR library was made. Investigators report Graves' disease was diagnosed under American Thyroid Association guidelines. Arm-PCR of CDR3 regions and iRepertoire HTBI primers were the basis on which TCR beta libraries were built. Via MiXCR, TCRdb re-called the multiplex PCR reads, giving one row per CDR3 protein. The table shows roughly 360,000 distinct CDR3 sequences, with 12% occurring only once. This sample was shared with a second study, whose subject was T cells in Graves' hyperthyroidism and ophthalmopathy. As that report states: Graves' hyperthyroidism qualified as stable when ophthalmopathy did not progress within 18 months.

The chain is built from TRBV4-1 and TRBJ1-2; D gene uncertain. Sequenced material: peripheral blood mononuclear cells (PBMCs), taken at new diagnosis, from a patient treated with antithyroid drugs. The clonotype was recovered from a woman between 18 and 29 years old with Graves disease. The CDR3: CASSSRSALDGYTF. The CDR3 DNA is TGCGCCAGCAGCTCACGATCGGCCTTAGATGGCTACACCTTC.